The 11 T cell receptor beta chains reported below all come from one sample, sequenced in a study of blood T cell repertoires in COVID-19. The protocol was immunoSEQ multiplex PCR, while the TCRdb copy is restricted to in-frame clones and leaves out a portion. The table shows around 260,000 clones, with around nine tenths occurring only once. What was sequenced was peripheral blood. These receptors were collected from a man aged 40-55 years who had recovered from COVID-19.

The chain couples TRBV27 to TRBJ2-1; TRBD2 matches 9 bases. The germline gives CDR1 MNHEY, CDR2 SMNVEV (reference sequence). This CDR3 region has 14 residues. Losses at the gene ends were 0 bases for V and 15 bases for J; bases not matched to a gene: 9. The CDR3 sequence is CASSLSISGSLPFF. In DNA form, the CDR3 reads TGTGCCAGCAGTTTATCGATTAGCGGGAGTCTTCCGTTCTTC.

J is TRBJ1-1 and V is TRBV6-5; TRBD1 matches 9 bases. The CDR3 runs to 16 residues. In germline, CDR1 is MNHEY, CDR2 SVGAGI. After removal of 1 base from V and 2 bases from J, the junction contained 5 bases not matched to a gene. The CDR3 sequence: CASSYLQGAINTEAFF. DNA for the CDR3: TGTGCCAGCAGTTACTTACAGGGGGCGATTAACACTGAAGCTTTCTTT.

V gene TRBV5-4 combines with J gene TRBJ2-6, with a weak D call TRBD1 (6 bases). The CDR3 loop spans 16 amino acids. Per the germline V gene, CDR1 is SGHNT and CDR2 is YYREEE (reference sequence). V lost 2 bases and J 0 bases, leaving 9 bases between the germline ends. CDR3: CASSFYRVSGANVLTF. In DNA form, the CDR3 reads TGTGCCAGCAGCTTCTACAGGGTCTCTGGGGCCAACGTCCTGACTTTC.

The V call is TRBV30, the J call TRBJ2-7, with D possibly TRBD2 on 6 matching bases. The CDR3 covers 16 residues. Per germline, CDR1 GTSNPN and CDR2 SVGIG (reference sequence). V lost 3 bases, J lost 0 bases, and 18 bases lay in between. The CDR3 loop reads CAWRPYSGRSSYEQYF. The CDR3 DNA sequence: TGTGCCTGGAGACCTTATAGCGGCAGGAGCTCCTACGAGCAGTACTTC.

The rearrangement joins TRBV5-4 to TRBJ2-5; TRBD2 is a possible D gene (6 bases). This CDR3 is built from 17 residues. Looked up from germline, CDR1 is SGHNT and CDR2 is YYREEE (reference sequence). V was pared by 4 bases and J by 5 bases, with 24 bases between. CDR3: CASSTYPGTPEEETQYF. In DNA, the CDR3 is TGTGCCAGCAGCACTTACCCCGGGACTCCGGAAGAGGAGACCCAGTACTTC.

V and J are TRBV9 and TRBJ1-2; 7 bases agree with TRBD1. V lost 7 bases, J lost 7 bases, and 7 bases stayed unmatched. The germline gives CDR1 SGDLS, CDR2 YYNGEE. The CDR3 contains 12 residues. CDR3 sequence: CASCIGGLGYTF. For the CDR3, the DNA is TGTGCCAGCTGTATAGGGGGCCTTGGCTACACCTTC.

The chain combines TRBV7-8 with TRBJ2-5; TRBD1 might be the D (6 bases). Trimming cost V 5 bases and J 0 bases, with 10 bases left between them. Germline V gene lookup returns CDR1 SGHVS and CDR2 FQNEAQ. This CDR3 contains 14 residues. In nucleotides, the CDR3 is TGTGCCAGCAGCAAAACAGGGAACCAAGAGACCCAGTACTTC. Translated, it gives CASSKTGNQETQYF.

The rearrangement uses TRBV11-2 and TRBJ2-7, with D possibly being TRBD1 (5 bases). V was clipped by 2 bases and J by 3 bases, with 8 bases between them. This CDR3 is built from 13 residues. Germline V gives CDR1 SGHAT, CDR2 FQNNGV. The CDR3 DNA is TGTGCCAGCAGCTTACAGGACAACTACGAGCAGTACTTC. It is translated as CASSLQDNYEQYF. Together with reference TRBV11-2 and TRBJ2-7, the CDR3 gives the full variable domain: EAGVAQSPRYKIIEKRQSVAFWCNPISGHATLYWYQQILGQGPKLLIQFQNNGVVDDSQLPKDRFSAERLKGVDSTLKIQPAKLEDSAVYLCASSLQDNYEQYFGPGTRLTVT.

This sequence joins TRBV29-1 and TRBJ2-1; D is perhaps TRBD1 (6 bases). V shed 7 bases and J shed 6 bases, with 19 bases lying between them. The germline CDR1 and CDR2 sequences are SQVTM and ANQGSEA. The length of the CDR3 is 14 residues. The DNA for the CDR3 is TGCAGCGGCCTCAGGGGCCCTTCGTCCAATGAGCAGTTCTTC. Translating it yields CSGLRGPSSNEQFF.

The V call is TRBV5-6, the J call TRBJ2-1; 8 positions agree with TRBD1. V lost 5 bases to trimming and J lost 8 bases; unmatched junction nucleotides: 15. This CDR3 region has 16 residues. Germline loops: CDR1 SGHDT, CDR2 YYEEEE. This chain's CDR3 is CASSYTGGQGAYEQFF. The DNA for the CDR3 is TGTGCCAGCAGTTATACTGGCGGGCAGGGGGCCTATGAGCAGTTCTTC.

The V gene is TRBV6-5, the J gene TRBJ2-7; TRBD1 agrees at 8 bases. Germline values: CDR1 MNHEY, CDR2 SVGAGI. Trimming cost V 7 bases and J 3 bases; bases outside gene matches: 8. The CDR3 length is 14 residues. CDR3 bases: TGTGCCAGCACGCGGACAGGGCCGGACTACGAGCAGTACTTC. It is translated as CASTRTGPDYEQYF.